What follows is one TCR beta chain and its context. The antigen remains unidentified. The data stem from a study of T cell responses to AZD1222 COVID-19 vaccine. The wider study: The study pooled second doses at about 4 or about 12 weeks.

V shed 7 bases and J shed 6 bases, with 13 bases lying between them. The CDR3 sequence is 13 residues long. Clones were read by immunoSEQ multiplex PCR, and TCRdb kept only the in-frame ones, dropping some. The sample consists of around 100,000 clones, around 90% of them appearing once. Study findings and constraints: Vaccination with two AZD1222 doses was followed by a rise in Spike-specific TCR breadth and depth. Among AZD1222 vaccinees, only six or seven were seropositive at baseline. Clonal diversity may have been underestimated, and the donors were mostly white British, with more females than males.

The chain links TRBV12-3 or TRBV12-4 to TRBJ2-4; perhaps TRBD2 as D (5 bases). The sequence came from an adult in good health. The source material was peripheral blood, sampled on day 0 of AZD1222 vaccination. DNA for the CDR3: TGTGCCAGCACCCCGGACTCCTCAAACATTCAGTACTTC. Residues: CASTPDSSNIQYF.